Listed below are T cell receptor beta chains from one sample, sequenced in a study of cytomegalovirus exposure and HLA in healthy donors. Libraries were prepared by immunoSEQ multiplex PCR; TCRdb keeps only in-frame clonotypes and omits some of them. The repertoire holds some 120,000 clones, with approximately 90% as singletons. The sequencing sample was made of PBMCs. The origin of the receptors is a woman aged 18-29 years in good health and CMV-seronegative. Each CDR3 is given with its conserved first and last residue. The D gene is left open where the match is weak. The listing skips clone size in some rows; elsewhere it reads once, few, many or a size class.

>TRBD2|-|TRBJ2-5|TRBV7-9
CASSYIPGLAAPGRETQYF
TGTGCCAGCAGCTACATCCCGGGACTAGCGGCCCCGGGTAGGGAGACCCAGTACTTC
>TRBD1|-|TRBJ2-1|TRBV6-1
CASSEDGTEAYNEQFF
TGTGCCAGCAGTGAAGATGGGACAGAGGCTTACAATGAGCAGTTCTTC
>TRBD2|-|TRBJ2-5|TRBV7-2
CASSLGYGLAGERTQYF
TGTGCCAGCAGCTTGGGGTATGGGCTAGCGGGAGAGCGGACCCAGTACTTC
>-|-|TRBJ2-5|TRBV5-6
CASSSTTGGYQETQYF
TGTGCCAGCAGCTCTACAACGGGGGGCTATCAAGAGACCCAGTACTTC
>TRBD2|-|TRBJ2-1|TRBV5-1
CASSLELFLKTSGSSTDADEQFF
TGCGCCAGCAGCTTGGAGTTGTTTCTAAAGACTAGCGGGAGCTCCACCGACGCGGATGAGCAGTTCTTC
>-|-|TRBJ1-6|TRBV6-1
CASSEARPPLHF
TGTGCCAGCAGTGAAGCGCGGCCACCCCTCCACTTT
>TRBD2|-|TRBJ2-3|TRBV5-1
CASSPSGATDTQYF
TGCGCCAGCAGCCCTAGCGGGGCCACAGATACGCAGTATTTT
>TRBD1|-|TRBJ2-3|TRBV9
CASSVVGTGVGTQYF
TGTGCCAGCAGCGTAGTGGGTACAGGGGTTGGTACGCAGTATTTT
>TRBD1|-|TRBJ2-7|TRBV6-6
CASSYTPGQSYEQYF
TGTGCCAGCAGTTACACCCCGGGACAGTCCTACGAGCAGTACTTC
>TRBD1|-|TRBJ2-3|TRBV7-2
CASSPPGQGVWRGHFTQYF
TGTGCCAGCAGCCCCCCGGGACAGGGTGTCTGGAGGGGACATTTTACGCAGTATTTT
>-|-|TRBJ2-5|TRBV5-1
CASSLGWGQGMETQYF
TGCGCCAGCAGCTTGGGGTGGGGCCAGGGGATGGAGACCCAGTACTTC
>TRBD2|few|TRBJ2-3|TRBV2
CASSPPLQRGPTDTQYF
TGTGCCAGCAGTCCCCCATTGCAGCGGGGGCCCACAGATACGCAGTATTTT
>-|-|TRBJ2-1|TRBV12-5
CASGTRTAKVPSSYNEQFF
TGTGCTAGTGGTACAAGGACAGCCAAAGTACCGAGCTCCTACAATGAGCAGTTCTTC
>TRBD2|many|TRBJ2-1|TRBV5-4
CASSLGTSGSYNEQFF
TGTGCCAGCAGCTTGGGGACTAGCGGCTCCTACAATGAGCAGTTCTTC
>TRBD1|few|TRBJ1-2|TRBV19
CASSYGQGAYGYTF
TGTGCCAGTAGCTACGGACAGGGGGCTTATGGCTACACCTTC
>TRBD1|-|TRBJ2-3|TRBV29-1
CSVRQGMTDTQYF
TGCAGCGTAAGACAGGGGATGACAGATACGCAGTATTTT
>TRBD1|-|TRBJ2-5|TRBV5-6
CASSLAGTGGQETQYF
TGTGCCAGCAGCTTGGCCGGGACAGGAGGCCAAGAGACCCAGTACTTC
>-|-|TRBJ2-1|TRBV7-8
CASSSQLVGNEQFF
TGTGCCAGCAGCTCCCAGCTAGTCGGGAATGAGCAGTTCTTC
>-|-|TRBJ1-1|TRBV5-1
CASSLDGPGTEAFF
TGCGCCAGCAGCTTGGACGGGCCGGGGACTGAAGCTTTCTTT
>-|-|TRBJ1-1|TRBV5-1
CASSLAAGTTNTEAFF
TGCGCCAGCAGCTTGGCCGCTGGCACTACGAACACTGAAGCTTTCTTT